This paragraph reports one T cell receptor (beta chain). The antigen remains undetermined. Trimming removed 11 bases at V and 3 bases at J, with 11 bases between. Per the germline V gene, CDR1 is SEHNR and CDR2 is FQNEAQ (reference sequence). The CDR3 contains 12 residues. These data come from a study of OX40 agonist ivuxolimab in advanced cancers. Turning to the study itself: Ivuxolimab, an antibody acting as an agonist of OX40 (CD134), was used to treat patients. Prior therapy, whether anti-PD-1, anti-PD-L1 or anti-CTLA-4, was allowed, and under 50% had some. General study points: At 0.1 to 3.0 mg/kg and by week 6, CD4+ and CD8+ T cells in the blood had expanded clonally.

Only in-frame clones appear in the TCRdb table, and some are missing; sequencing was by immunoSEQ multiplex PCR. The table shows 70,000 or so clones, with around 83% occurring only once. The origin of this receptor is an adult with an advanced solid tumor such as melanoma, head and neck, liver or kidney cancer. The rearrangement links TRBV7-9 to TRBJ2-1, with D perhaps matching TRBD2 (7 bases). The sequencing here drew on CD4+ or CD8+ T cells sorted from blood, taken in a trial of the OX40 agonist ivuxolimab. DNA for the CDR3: TGTGCCTGGAGGGGGGGCTACAATGAGCAGTTCTTC. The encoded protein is CAWRGGYNEQFF.